The TCR beta chain described here comes from a study of beta chain features in type 1 diabetes. Turning to the study itself: Analysis included roughly 100 million sorted cells drawn from all samples. Findings and caveats of the study: Significant though moderate, a shortening of TCRB CDR3s appeared in all four CD4+ subsets of Type 1 diabetes patients. Patients and controls would be equally affected if PCR favored shorter templates.

CDR3 length equals 14 residues. The germline CDR1 and CDR2 sequences are KGHSH and LQKENI. The ends lost 2 bases at V and 3 bases at J; junction bases unmatched: 2. One heparinised blood draw, averaging approximately 120 mL, came from each donor. Sorting gave populations that all exceeded 98% purity. TCRB transcripts that were expressed got sequenced, as all of the isolated RNA had been reverse transcribed. Produced via immunoSEQ multiplex PCR; TCRdb's table is partial and in-frame only. The sample contains approximately 250,000 clones, 24% of which appear only once. This clone came up a few times. Its antigen remains unidentified. The sample holds other DNA sequences that translate to the same CDR3.

V is TRBV18 and J is TRBJ1-1; 8 bases are shared with TRBD1. The sequencing input was naive CD4+ T cells from blood. The receptor's source is a woman in her thirties with type 1 diabetes. CDR3 bases: TGTGCCAGCTCACCAACGACAGGGGACACTGAAGCTTTCTTT. Translated, it gives CASSPTTGDTEAFF.